One T cell receptor (beta chain) is described in this entry. TCRdb's copy holds only in-frame clones and misses some; the assay was immunoSEQ multiplex PCR. The sample consists of tens of thousands of clones, 70% to 85% of them appearing once. Autoimmune disease history or systemic immunosuppression led to patients being barred. The data are from a study of OX40 agonist ivuxolimab in advanced cancers. Looked up from germline, CDR1 is SNHLY and CDR2 is FYNNEI. This CDR3 is 15 amino acids long. Germline trimming cut 5 bases from V and 7 bases from J; bases unmatched to any gene: 10. The material sequenced was CD4+ or CD8+ T cells sorted from blood, taken in a trial of the OX40 agonist ivuxolimab. The gene calls are TRBV2 and TRBJ2-5; 10 bases are a match to TRBD1. This clonotype was obtained from an adult with an advanced solid tumor such as melanoma, head and neck, liver or kidney cancer. CDR3 loop: CASSSATGGAGTQYF. CDR3 DNA: TGTGCCAGCAGTTCAGCGACAGGGGGCGCGGGGACCCAGTACTTC.